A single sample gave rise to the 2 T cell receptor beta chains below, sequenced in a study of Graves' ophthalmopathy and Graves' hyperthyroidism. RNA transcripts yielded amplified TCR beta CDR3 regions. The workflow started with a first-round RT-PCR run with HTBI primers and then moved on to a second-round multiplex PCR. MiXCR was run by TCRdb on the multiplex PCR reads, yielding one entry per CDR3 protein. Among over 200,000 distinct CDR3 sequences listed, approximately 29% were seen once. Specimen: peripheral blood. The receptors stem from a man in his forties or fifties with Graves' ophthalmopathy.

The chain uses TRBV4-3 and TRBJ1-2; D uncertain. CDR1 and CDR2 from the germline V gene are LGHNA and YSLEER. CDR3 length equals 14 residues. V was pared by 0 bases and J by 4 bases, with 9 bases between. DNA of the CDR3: TGCGCCAGCAGCCAAGACCCGGGATTCTATGGCTACACCTTC. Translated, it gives CASSQDPGFYGYTF.

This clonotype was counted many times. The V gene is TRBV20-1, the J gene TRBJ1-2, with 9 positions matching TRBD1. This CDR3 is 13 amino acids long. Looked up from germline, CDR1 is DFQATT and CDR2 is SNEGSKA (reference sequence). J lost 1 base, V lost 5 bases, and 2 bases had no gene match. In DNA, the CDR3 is TGCAGTGCTTCGACAGGGGGTAACTATGGCTACACCTTC. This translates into CSASTGGNYGYTF.